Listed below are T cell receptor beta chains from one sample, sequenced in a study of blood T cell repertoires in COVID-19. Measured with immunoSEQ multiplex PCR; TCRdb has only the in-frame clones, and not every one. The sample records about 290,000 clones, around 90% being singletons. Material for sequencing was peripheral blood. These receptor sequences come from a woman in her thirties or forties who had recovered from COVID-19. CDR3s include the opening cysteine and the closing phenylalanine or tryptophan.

CASGGLAGNTQYF,TRBJ2-3,TRBV25-1
CASSYTSGSWEQYF,TRBJ2-7,TRBV5-1
CSVGLAGSEQYF,TRBJ2-7,TRBV29-1
CASSLLRDTQYF,TRBJ2-3,TRBV28
CASSYSTGGVTEAFF,TRBJ1-1,TRBV27
CASSLLMGSGRVYEQFF,TRBJ2-1,TRBV4-1
CASGLAGEQYF,TRBJ2-7,TRBV2
CASSQDTGGSNEQFF,TRBJ2-1,TRBV4-1
CASSDKQGALRQETQYF,TRBJ2-5,TRBV6-1
CASSNSGTSGADEQYF,TRBJ2-7,TRBV19
CASSPPTGEDTQYF,TRBJ2-3,TRBV18
CATRAGLSSDTQYF,TRBJ2-3,TRBV24-1
CASTKRDVDTQYF,TRBJ2-3,TRBV19
CASSLAPGSYEQYF,TRBJ2-7,TRBV5-5
CASSEAGRDSPLHF,TRBJ1-6,TRBV2
CASSDRGTYNEQFF,TRBJ2-1,TRBV19
CASKAGLNQPQHF,TRBJ1-5,TRBV12-3/TRBV12-4
CASSQTSGNRLEQYF,TRBJ2-7,TRBV14
CASSLLAGGPGGETQYF,TRBJ2-5,TRBV2
CASSPSPGSKNIQYF,TRBJ2-4,TRBV3-1/TRBV3-2
CATSDPSGDTQYF,TRBJ2-3,TRBV24-1
CASSEPGLAGVLRNEQFF,TRBJ2-1,TRBV6-1
CASSLEAGVGQPQHF,TRBJ1-5,TRBV11-2
CASSQDWLAGSYEQYF,TRBJ2-7,TRBV3-1/TRBV3-2
CASSPRYEQYF,TRBJ2-7,TRBV7-3
CASSRLAGEADTQYF,TRBJ2-3,TRBV7-3
CASRGRAGGQQETQYF,TRBJ2-5,TRBV28
CATPAKEGEDGYTF,TRBJ1-2,TRBV10-3
CASSANRVGTGELFF,TRBJ2-2,TRBV2
CASSFSPRGQAFF,TRBJ1-1,TRBV27
CSVGGGAADTQYF,TRBJ2-3,TRBV29-1
CSADRGGSDTQYF,TRBJ2-3,TRBV29-1
CASSPPPGHLAGGGKETQYF,TRBJ2-5,TRBV5-4
CASSPTAGNYGYTF,TRBJ1-2,TRBV7-3
CASSLSVMDFQETQYF,TRBJ2-5,TRBV5-6
CASSGDTANEEKLFF,TRBJ1-4,TRBV9
CASRGRTSGSHEQYF,TRBJ2-7,TRBV3-1/TRBV3-2
CASSIEAGRHNEQFF,TRBJ2-1,TRBV19
CASSPSGQGSPEAFF,TRBJ1-1,TRBV19
CASSSGTGGHQPQHF,TRBJ1-5,TRBV19